The 10 T cell receptor beta chains in this list originate from one sample, sequenced in a study of CD8+CD57+ T cells in acquired aplastic anemia. Whoever was chosen for sequencing had shown CD8+CD57+ cell expansion by flow cytometry. Genomic DNA served as template for TCR beta VDJ and CDR3 profiling. Each CDR3 protein is one row after TCRdb ran MiXCR on the reads. The repertoire holds just over 450,000 distinct CDR3 sequences, around 32% seen once, with 0.7% to 1% in the top ten. The sample taken for sequencing was sorted CD4+, CD8+, or CD8+CD57+ T cells (not recorded which) from PBMCs. All receptors come from a human donor with aplastic anemia.

At least ten counts were recorded for this clonotype. The CDR3 DNA reads TGCGCCAGCGTCGGCACCCCGAACACCGGGGAGCTGTTTTTT. This translates into CASVGTPNTGELFF. The V call is TRBV10-2, the J call TRBJ2-2; no definite D call. CDR3 length: 14 residues. Trimming stripped 8 bases from V and 0 bases from J, with 10 bases between. Germline-derived CDR1 and CDR2 are WSHSY and SAAADI.

V usage is TRBV5-1 and J usage is TRBJ2-1; D is possibly TRBD2 (6 bases). This CDR3 has 14 residues. The germline V gene has CDR1 SGHRS and CDR2 YFSETQ. Trimming stripped 6 bases from V and 2 bases from J, with 12 bases between. CDR3 region: CASTRERTYNEQFF. The CDR3 nucleotides are TGCGCCAGCACCCGGGAGAGAACCTACAATGAGCAGTTCTTC. The entire variable domain, with the rest obtained from reference TRBV5-1 and TRBJ2-1, is as follows: KAGVTQTPRYLIKTRGQQVTLSCSPISGHRSVSWYQQTPGQGLQFLFEYFSETQRNKGNFPGRFSGRQFSNSRSEMNVSTLELGDSALYLCASTRERTYNEQFFGPGTRLTVL.

This clonotype was observed at least ten times. The chain recombines TRBV19 with TRBJ1-4; D not certain. CDR3 length: 12 amino acids. CDR1 is LNHDA and CDR2 is SQIVND in the germline V gene (reference sequence). Trimming stripped 2 bases from V and 7 bases from J, with 5 bases between. The CDR3 bases are TGTGCCAGTAGTATATTGAGTGAAAAACTGTTTTTT. Its protein is CASSILSEKLFF.

This clonotype turned up a few times. The chain recombines TRBV7-6 with TRBJ1-3; D gene unclear. The CDR3 is made up of 12 amino acids. Trimming removed 5 bases at V and 3 bases at J, with 5 bases between. From germline, CDR1 is SGHVS and CDR2 FNYEAQ. The CDR3 DNA is TGTGCCAGCAGCCGAAATGGAAACACCATATATTTT. Its protein is CASSRNGNTIYF.

This clonotype showed up just a few times. This likely comes from a read error, as the CDR3 has no conserved phenylalanine or tryptophan at its end. V is TRBV4-2 and J is TRBJ2-6; 12 nucleotides align to TRBD1. The CDR3 runs to 18 residues. Trimming took 4 bases from V and 4 from J; bases not matched to a gene: 8. The V gene's germline CDR1 is LGHNA and CDR2 YNFKEQ. CDR3 sequence reads: CASSRPGQGAPGANVLTS. CDR3 in DNA: TGTGCCAGCAGCCGACCGGGACAGGGGGCGCCCGGGGCCAACGTCCTGACTTCC.

The rearrangement uses TRBV6-1 and TRBJ2-7; either TRBD1 or TRBD2 may supply D (7 bases each). The V gene lost 6 bases and the J gene lost 0 bases, with 15 bases spanning the gap. This CDR3 spans 15 amino acids. Looked up from germline, CDR1 is MNHNS and CDR2 is SASEGT. The CDR3 loop is CASRSAGGVSYEQYF. The CDR3 region has the DNA TGTGCCAGCAGATCTGCAGGGGGGGTCTCCTACGAGCAGTACTTC.

The gene calls are TRBV10-2 and TRBJ1-1; weak D call: TRBD1 (6 bases). The CDR3 sequence is 13 residues long. The V and J ends lost 0 bases and 6 bases respectively, with 8 bases between them. Germline V lookup: CDR1 WSHSY, CDR2 SAAADI. The CDR3 DNA is TGCGCCAGCAGTGAGTCGGGGACACCTGAAGCTTTCTTT. Translation gives CASSESGTPEAFF.

This clonotype was counted only a few times. This chain links TRBV9 with TRBJ2-6; D unresolved. Germline V CDR1 and CDR2: SGDLS, YYNGEE. The V and J ends lost 3 bases and 4 bases respectively, with 11 bases between them. This CDR3 region has 15 residues. This chain's CDR3 is CASSAGASGANVLTF. The DNA of the CDR3 is TGTGCCAGCAGCGCCGGAGCTTCCGGGGCCAACGTCCTGACTTTC.

Ten or more counts support this clonotype. The CDR3 loop reads CASSARQDSPLHF. The DNA for the CDR3 is TGTGCCAGCAGCGCCCGACAGGATTCACCCCTCCACTTT. The genes are TRBV7-3 and TRBJ1-6, with D possibly being TRBD1 (6 bases). The CDR3 is 13 residues long. Looked up from germline, CDR1 is SGHTA and CDR2 is FQGTGA. V was shortened by 5 bases and J by 8 bases, with 10 bases between the two germline ends.

This clonotype was observed a few times. This chain uses TRBV9 with TRBJ2-2, with 11 bases fitting TRBD1. V was pared by 0 bases and J by 4 bases, with 2 bases of the junction left unmatched. This CDR3 has 16 residues. Germline lookup yields CDR1 SGDLS and CDR2 YYNGEE. The CDR3 is CASSVEGTGGTGELFF. CDR3 DNA sequence: TGTGCCAGCAGCGTAGAAGGGACAGGGGGCACCGGGGAGCTGTTTTTT.